The subject of this entry is one T cell receptor (beta chain). Antigen unknown. This sample is part of a study of shared clonotypes between healthy human individuals. Points from the study as a whole: Naive CD4 clonotypes overlapped across several donors at approximately 4.5%. A reduction in generation probabilities was seen for non-shared clonotypes relative to those shared by all four donors.

TCRdb's copy holds only in-frame clones and misses some; the assay was immunoSEQ multiplex PCR. This sample has more than 2 million clones, with more than 90% found just once. CD45RA+ naive and CD45RA-negative memory subsets were separated from CD4+ cells. Germline CDR1 LNHDA, CDR2 SQIVND (reference sequence). The CDR3 runs to 15 residues. Trimming left V 4 bases short and J 7 bases short, with 19 bases between. This TCR was sampled from a man aged 18 to 29 in good health. The sequenced sample consisted of naive CD4+ T cells sorted from blood. Indicated subset: CD45RA+ positively selected. The rearrangement links TRBV19 to TRBJ1-2, with D possibly being TRBD1 (5 bases). Here the CDR3 DNA reads TGTGCCAGTAGTAGCGGGACGGAAGGTTTCTCTGGCTACACCTTC. It specifies CASSSGTEGFSGYTF. Variable domain in full (rest from reference TRBV19 and TRBJ1-2): DGGITQSPKYLFRKEGQNVTLSCEQNLNHDAMYWYRQDPGQGLRLIYYSQIVNDFQKGDIAEGYSVSREKKESFPLTVTSAQKNPTAFYLCASSSGTEGFSGYTFGSGTRLTVV.